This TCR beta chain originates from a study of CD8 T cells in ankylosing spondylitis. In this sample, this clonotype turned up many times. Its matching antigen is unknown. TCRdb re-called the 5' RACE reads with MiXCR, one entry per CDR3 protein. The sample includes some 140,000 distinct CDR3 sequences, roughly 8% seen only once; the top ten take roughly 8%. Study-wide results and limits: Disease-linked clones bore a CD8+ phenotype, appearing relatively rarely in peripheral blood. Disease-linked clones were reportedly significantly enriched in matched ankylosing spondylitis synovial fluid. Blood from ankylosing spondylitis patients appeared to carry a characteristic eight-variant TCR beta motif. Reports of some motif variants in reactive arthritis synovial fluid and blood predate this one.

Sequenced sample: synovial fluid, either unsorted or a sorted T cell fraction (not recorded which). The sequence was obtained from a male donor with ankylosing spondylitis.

CDR3 nucleotides: TGCAGTGCTAGTTGGCGGGCTAATGAAAAACTGTTTTTT. Encoded protein: CSASWRANEKLFF. This chain connects TRBV20-1 to TRBJ1-4, with D uncertain. This CDR3 is built from 13 residues. The V end was cut by 3 bases, the J end by 3 bases, with 8 bases between. CDR1 and CDR2 from the germline V gene are DFQATT and SNEGSKA (reference sequence).